The 17 T cell receptor beta chains listed next were all sequenced from one sample in a study of PD-L1 blockade in urothelial cancer. The time point was: peripheral blood 6 weeks after treatment start. Clones were read by immunoSEQ multiplex PCR, and TCRdb kept only the in-frame ones, dropping some. The table shows around 45,000 clones, with 83% occurring only once. This specimen was PBMCs, taken around atezolizumab (anti-PD-L1) treatment. The receptors were sampled from a man between 60 and 70 years old with urothelial cancer.

This clone was detected only once. The chain uses TRBV6-1 and TRBJ2-3; possible D gene TRBD1, 6 bases. Germline loops: CDR1 MNHNS, CDR2 SASEGT. Trimming cost V 0 bases and J 6 bases, with 13 bases left between them. This CDR3 is 15 amino acids long. The CDR3 coding sequence is TGTGCCAGCAGTGAAGCGTTTAGGGGGTTGGATACGCAGTATTTT. This codes for CASSEAFRGLDTQYF.

This rearrangement joins TRBV11-3 to TRBJ2-3; 10 bases map to TRBD2. The V and J ends lost 3 bases and 5 bases, in that order; junction bases with no gene match: 5. The germline V gene encodes CDR1 SGHNT and CDR2 YENEEA. CDR3 size: 15 residues. In DNA form, the CDR3 reads TGTGCCAGCAGCTTGGAGCGGGGGGGCGGAGATACGCAGTATTTT. Amino acid sequence: CASSLERGGGDTQYF.

The chain couples TRBV19 to TRBJ2-1, with D perhaps matching TRBD2 (5 bases). The germline CDR1 and CDR2 sequences are LNHDA and SQIVND (reference sequence). The CDR3 runs 13 residues. V lost 4 bases, J lost 5 bases, and 9 bases lay in between. The CDR3 DNA sequence: TGTGCCAGTAGTAGGGCTAGCAACAATGAGCAGTTCTTC. This translates into CASSRASNNEQFF.

This clone was counted between two and nine times. This chain uses TRBV7-9 with TRBJ1-4, with D possibly being TRBD1 (5 bases). The CDR3 is 15 amino acids. Germline loops: CDR1 SEHNR, CDR2 FQNEAQ (reference sequence). V lost 5 bases and J lost 6, with 16 bases in between. Here the CDR3 reads CASSLGGRVDEKLFF. CDR3 DNA sequence: TGTGCCAGCAGCCTCGGTGGCAGGGTTGATGAAAAACTGTTTTTT.

This clone was found once. V and J are TRBV6-1 and TRBJ2-6; D ambiguous. Germline CDR1 is MNHNS and CDR2 is SASEGT. The CDR3 has 15 amino acids. Trimming took off 5 bases at V and 0 bases at J, with 8 bases between the two ends. The CDR3 protein is CASSLGSSGANVLTF. CDR3 DNA: TGTGCCAGCAGTCTCGGTTCCTCTGGGGCCAACGTCCTGACTTTC.

The J gene is TRBJ2-5, the V gene TRBV7-7, with 9 nucleotides matching TRBD2. J was trimmed by 4 bases and V by 5 bases; bases with no gene match: 11. Germline assignment: CDR1 SSHAT and CDR2 FNYEAQ (reference sequence). The CDR3 has 16 amino acids. The CDR3 region has the DNA TGTGCCAGCAGCGCCCGCGGGGGGGCCGGGGGAGAGACCCAGTACTTC. Translating it yields CASSARGGAGGETQYF. The full variable domain, its missing parts supplied by reference TRBV7-7 and TRBJ2-5, is GAGVSQSPRYKVTKRGQDVTLRCDPISSHATLYWYQQALGQGPEFLTYFNYEAQPDKSGLPSDRFSAERPEGSISTLTIQRTEQRDSAMYRCASSARGGAGGETQYFGPGTRLLVL.

The rearrangement links TRBV7-2 to TRBJ2-2, with D uncertain. CDR3 length: 12 amino acids. Germline V gene sequence: CDR1 SGHTA, CDR2 FQGNSA. V lost 4 bases to trimming and J lost 2 bases, with 2 bases between them. CDR3 sequence (DNA): TGTGCCAGCAGCTCAAACACCGGGGAGCTGTTTTTT. This translates into CASSSNTGELFF.

This chain connects TRBV2 to TRBJ1-6; TRBD1 matches at 7 bases. Germline CDR1 SNHLY, CDR2 FYNNEI. The CDR3 has 16 residues. J was trimmed by 4 bases and V by 7 bases; bases with no gene match: 10. The CDR3 sequence is CASIRTQGPYNSPLHF. In DNA, the CDR3 is TGTGCCAGCATCCGAACACAGGGGCCATATAATTCACCCCTCCACTTT.

The chain uses TRBV28 and TRBJ2-3, with D perhaps TRBD2 (5 bases). The CDR3 runs 15 residues. Trimming pared 4 bases from V and 2 bases from J, leaving 13 bases between. From germline, CDR1 is MDHEN and CDR2 SYDVKM. As DNA, the CDR3 is TGTGCCAGCAGTTCGGGATTCTTTCACACAGATACGCAGTATTTT. Translated, it gives CASSSGFFHTDTQYF.

V usage is TRBV6-5 and J usage is TRBJ2-2; 7 bases agree with TRBD1. The junction had 4 bases not matched to a gene; V was cut back by 5 bases and J by 4 bases. CDR1 MNHEY and CDR2 SVGAGI come from the germline V gene. CDR3 length: 14 amino acids. Here the CDR3 reads CASSINRGTGELFF. Written as DNA, the CDR3 is TGTGCCAGCAGTATAAACAGGGGCACCGGGGAGCTGTTTTTT.

The V gene is TRBV2, the J gene TRBJ2-3; D might be TRBD1 (6 bases). The V end lost 4 bases, the J end lost 6 bases, and 14 bases lay between the germline ends. The CDR3 runs to 14 residues. In germline, CDR1 is SNHLY, CDR2 FYNNEI. The CDR3, as DNA: TGTGCCAGCAGTGTAGCAGGGGAAGGGGATACGCAGTATTTT. Protein sequence: CASSVAGEGDTQYF.

This rearrangement joins TRBV5-4 to TRBJ2-7, with 9 nucleotides matching TRBD1. The CDR3 is made up of 13 amino acids. V lost 4 bases, J lost 7 bases, and 6 bases stayed unmatched. Germline lookup yields CDR1 SGHNT and CDR2 YYREEE (reference sequence). The CDR3 coding sequence is TGTGCCAGCAGCCTGGACAGGGGAGAGGAGCAGTACTTC. It is translated as CASSLDRGEEQYF. The complete variable domain, with remaining parts taken from reference TRBV5-4 and TRBJ2-7, reads ETGVTQSPTHLIKTRGQQVTLRCSSQSGHNTVSWYQQALGQGPQFIFQYYREEENGRGNFPPRFSGLQFPNYSSELNVNALELDDSALYLCASSLDRGEEQYFGPGTRLTVT.

This CDR3 is CASSSSGALGEKLFF. CDR3 nucleotide sequence: TGCGCCAGCAGCTCCTCAGGGGCTTTAGGGGAAAAACTGTTTTTT. The rearrangement links TRBV5-1 to TRBJ1-4, with a tentative D call TRBD1 (6 bases). Germline CDR1 SGHRS, CDR2 YFSETQ. This CDR3 spans 15 amino acids. V lost 3 bases and J 8 bases, leaving 17 bases between the germline ends.

This chain links TRBV7-9 with TRBJ2-1, with a possible D match to TRBD2 (5 bases). CDR3 size: 15 residues. Germline values: CDR1 SEHNR, CDR2 FQNEAQ (reference sequence). V shed 5 bases and J shed 1 base, with 12 bases lying between them. For the CDR3, the DNA is TGTGCCAGCAGCCCACGGACTGATTCCTACAATGAGCAGTTCTTC. It yields the protein CASSPRTDSYNEQFF. The full variable domain, completed using reference TRBV7-9 and TRBJ2-1, is DTGVSQNPRHKITKRGQNVTFRCDPISEHNRLYWYRQTLGQGPEFLTYFQNEAQLEKSRLLSDRFSAERPKGSFSTLEIQRTEQGDSAMYLCASSPRTDSYNEQFFGPGTRLTVL.

This chain uses TRBV5-5 with TRBJ2-7; 7 nucleotides agree with TRBD1. The junction had 15 bases not matched to a gene; V was cut back by 0 bases and J by 3 bases. The CDR3 length is 18 residues. Germline-derived CDR1 and CDR2 are SGHKS and YYEKEE (reference sequence). CDR3 bases: TGTGCCAGCAGCTTGGAACCCAGTGCCGGGACAGTCCACTACGAGCAGTACTTC. Protein product: CASSLEPSAGTVHYEQYF.

In its sample, this clone was seen a few times. The CDR3 protein is CASSLTGNNSPLHF. DNA for the CDR3: TGTGCCAGCAGCTTGACAGGGAATAATTCACCCCTCCACTTT. The chain carries TRBV11-1 and TRBJ1-6, with 7 bases fitting TRBD1. CDR1 is SGHAT and CDR2 is FQDESV in the germline V gene (reference sequence). The ends lost 3 bases at V and 5 bases at J; junction bases unmatched: 1. CDR3 length: 14 amino acids.

This rearrangement joins TRBV7-9 to TRBJ1-1; D gene unclear. CDR1 SEHNR and CDR2 FQNEAQ come from the germline V gene (reference sequence). The CDR3 loop spans 14 amino acids. The germline V and J ends were trimmed by 5 bases and 4 bases, with 14 bases remaining between them. CDR3 DNA: TGTGCCAGCAGCCCTGAAACTAGGGTCACTGAAGCTTTCTTT. It is translated as CASSPETRVTEAFF.